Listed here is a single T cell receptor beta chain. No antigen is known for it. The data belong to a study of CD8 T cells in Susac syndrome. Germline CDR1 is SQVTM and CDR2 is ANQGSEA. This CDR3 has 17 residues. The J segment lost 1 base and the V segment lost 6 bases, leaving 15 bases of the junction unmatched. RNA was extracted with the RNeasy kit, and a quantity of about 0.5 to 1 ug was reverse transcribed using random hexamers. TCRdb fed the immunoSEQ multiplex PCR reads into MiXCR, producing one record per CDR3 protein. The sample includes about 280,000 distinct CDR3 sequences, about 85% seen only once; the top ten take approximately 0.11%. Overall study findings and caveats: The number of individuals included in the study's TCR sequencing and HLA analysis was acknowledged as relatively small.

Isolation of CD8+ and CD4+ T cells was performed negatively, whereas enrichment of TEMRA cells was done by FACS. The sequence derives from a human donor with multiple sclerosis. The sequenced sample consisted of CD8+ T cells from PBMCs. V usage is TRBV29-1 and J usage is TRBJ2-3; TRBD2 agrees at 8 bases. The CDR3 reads CSVERRRAGGGTDTQYF. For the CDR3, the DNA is TGCAGCGTCGAAAGGCGGCGGGCGGGGGGAGGCACAGATACGCAGTATTTT.